The clone carrying this T cell receptor beta chain occurred many times. Its specificity is unknown. This record comes from a study of T cells after yellow fever vaccination. Study observations and caveats: Detected again after the booster were most primary-vaccination clones, at 96% CD4 and 88% CD8. Contamination by abundant bulk-population clonotypes could be present in FACS-sorted repertoires. There was a small share of clonotypes that showed up in both the CD4 and CD8 compartments.

Researchers made TCR cDNA using 5'RACE template switching, and this step added a universal primer site and UMIs. TCRdb processed the 5' RACE reads anew with MiXCR; each CDR3 protein has one entry. The repertoire holds a few hundred thousand distinct CDR3 sequences, with roughly a sixth as singletons. Germline V gives CDR1 MNHEY, CDR2 SVGEGT. The germline V and J ends were trimmed by 5 bases and 2 bases, with 7 bases remaining between them. The CDR3 extends over 12 amino acids. This specimen consisted of PBMCs, obtained roughly 5 days after the first yellow fever vaccination. This TCR was sampled from a man in his late teens or twenties who received the YFV17D yellow fever vaccine. The chain is built from TRBV6-2 or TRBV6-3 and TRBJ2-7; D gene unclear. The CDR3 nucleotides read TGTGCCAGCAGTCGTTTTCCCTACGAGCAGTACTTC. Its protein is CASSRFPYEQYF.